This passage covers 27 T cell receptor beta chains from one sample sequenced in a study of shared clonotypes between healthy human individuals. Libraries were prepared by immunoSEQ multiplex PCR; TCRdb keeps only in-frame clonotypes and omits some of them. The sample holds millions of clones, around nine tenths seen once. What was sequenced was naive CD4+ T cells sorted from blood. The subset was: CD45RA+ positively selected. These receptors all stem from a man younger than 35 in good health.

V gene TRBV2 combines with J gene TRBJ2-1; the D gene is possibly TRBD2 (5 bases). CDR1 is SNHLY, CDR2 FYNNEI, per germline. V was pared by 0 bases and J by 7 bases, with 10 bases between. The CDR3 has 14 residues. The chain's CDR3 is CASSEALRGNEQFF. CDR3 DNA sequence: TGTGCCAGCAGTGAAGCGCTTCGGGGAAATGAGCAGTTCTTC.

V is TRBV6-1 and J is TRBJ1-2; TRBD1 might be the D (6 bases). Trimming shortened V by 6 bases and J by 8 bases, and 13 bases separated the two germline ends. The CDR3 runs to 12 residues. Germline V gene data show CDR1 as MNHNS and CDR2 as SASEGT. This chain's CDR3 is CASSPTGLGYTF. The CDR3 coding sequence is TGTGCCAGCAGCCCCACAGGGCTCGGCTACACCTTC.

V usage is TRBV18 and J usage is TRBJ1-1; TRBD1 might be the D (6 bases). This CDR3 contains 15 residues. Trimming pared 6 bases from V and 3 bases from J, leaving 17 bases between. Germline CDR1 is KGHSH and CDR2 is LQKENI. This CDR3 reads CASSTQGSGDTEAFF. The CDR3 nucleotides are TGTGCCAGCTCGACTCAGGGGAGTGGGGACACTGAAGCTTTCTTT.

This chain uses TRBV28 with TRBJ1-3; D uncertain. Deletions cut 4 bases from V and 0 bases from J, with 13 bases between. The length of the CDR3 is 16 residues. From germline, CDR1 is MDHEN and CDR2 SYDVKM. This chain's CDR3 is CASSSRLISSGNTIYF. DNA for the CDR3: TGTGCCAGCAGTTCGAGACTGATTTCCTCTGGAAACACCATATATTTT.

This clone was seen a single time. CDR3 nucleotide sequence: TGTGCCAGCATCACCGGGACTAGTCGGTTAGAGCAGTACTTC. As protein: CASITGTSRLEQYF. The V gene is TRBV5-8, the J gene TRBJ2-7; 8 bases map to TRBD2. J gave up 7 bases and V 6 bases, and 12 bases lay outside the gene matches. From germline, CDR1 is SGHTS and CDR2 YDEGEE. The CDR3 extends over 14 amino acids.

The rearrangement links TRBV19 to TRBJ2-7; 14 bases align to TRBD2. J lost 3 bases, V lost 5 bases, and 21 bases had no gene match. This CDR3 comprises 21 residues. CDR1 and CDR2 from the germline V gene are LNHDA and SQIVND (reference sequence). CDR3 residues: CASSPQGQRSGTSGGYYEQYF. The CDR3 DNA follows: TGTGCCAGTAGTCCCCAAGGACAGCGGTCCGGGACTAGCGGGGGTTACTACGAGCAGTACTTC. Filled out from reference TRBV19 and TRBJ2-7, the complete variable domain reads DGGITQSPKYLFRKEGQNVTLSCEQNLNHDAMYWYRQDPGQGLRLIYYSQIVNDFQKGDIAEGYSVSREKKESFPLTVTSAQKNPTAFYLCASSPQGQRSGTSGGYYEQYFGPGTRLTVT.

This sequence joins TRBV23-1 and TRBJ2-7, with D unclear. TRBV23-1 is an open reading frame whose function is uncertain. This CDR3 comprises 16 residues. Trimming cost V 7 bases and J 0 bases, with 19 bases left between them. The CDR3 spells CASIRTPGRSSYEQYF. In DNA, the CDR3 is TGCGCCAGCATTCGGACCCCCGGACGAAGCTCCTACGAGCAGTACTTC.

The chain joins TRBV6-6 to TRBJ2-3; 7 bases line up with TRBD1. Losses at the gene ends were 5 bases for V and 5 bases for J; bases not matched to a gene: 4. The CDR3 spans 13 residues. Germline loops: CDR1 MNHNY, CDR2 SVGAGI (reference sequence). CDR3 DNA sequence: TGTGCCAGCAGTAGACAGGGTGTAGATACGCAGTATTTT. Encoded protein: CASSRQGVDTQYF.

A remark on this clone: The sample contains more than one DNA sequence encoding this CDR3. DNA for the CDR3: TGTGCCAGCAGCTCGAAAGATACGCAGTATTTT. Translated, it gives CASSSKDTQYF. The V call is TRBV7-2, the J call TRBJ2-3; the D is unclear. Trimming removed 4 bases from V and 5 bases from J, with 4 bases in between. CDR1 and CDR2 (germline): SGHTA, FQGNSA. The CDR3 has 11 amino acids.

The rearrangement joins TRBV27 to TRBJ2-7; D not resolved. Germline values: CDR1 MNHEY, CDR2 SMNVEV (reference sequence). The CDR3 sequence is 12 residues long. Trimming took off 0 bases at V and 5 bases at J, with 5 bases between the two ends. CDR3 in DNA: TGTGCCAGCAGTTTATCGGTCCACGAGCAGTACTTC. It translates to CASSLSVHEQYF.

This chain uses TRBV5-6 with TRBJ2-7; no firm D call. CDR3 length: 13 amino acids. The V gene's germline CDR1 is SGHDT and CDR2 YYEEEE. V dropped 1 base and J dropped 5 bases, with 10 bases sitting between them. CDR3 sequence reads: CASSLPRNHEQYF. The CDR3 region has the DNA TGTGCCAGCAGCTTGCCCCGGAATCACGAGCAGTACTTC.

The chain carries TRBV9 and TRBJ2-2; possible D gene TRBD2, 5 bases. This CDR3 region has 16 residues. From germline, CDR1 is SGDLS and CDR2 YYNGEE. The V and J ends lost 7 bases and 1 base respectively, with 17 bases between them. CDR3 sequence reads: CASEAGSRLNTGELFF. DNA for the CDR3: TGTGCCAGCGAGGCGGGTAGCCGACTGAACACCGGGGAGCTGTTTTTT. Variable domain in full (rest from reference TRBV9 and TRBJ2-2): DSGVTQTPKHLITATGQRVTLRCSPRSGDLSVYWYQQSLDQGLQFLIQYYNGEERAKGNILERFSAQQFPDLHSELNLSSLELGDSALYFCASEAGSRLNTGELFFGEGSRLTVL.

The chain links TRBV6-5 to TRBJ2-1; 9 positions match TRBD1. J was trimmed by 7 bases and V by 6 bases; bases with no gene match: 4. CDR3 length: 13 amino acids. Germline V lookup: CDR1 MNHEY, CDR2 SVGAGI. CDR3 nucleotides: TGTGCCAGCAGGGGGACAGGGCAAAATGAGCAGTTCTTC. It translates to CASRGTGQNEQFF.

The J gene is TRBJ1-2, the V gene TRBV28; maybe TRBD1 (5 bases). Germline V lookup: CDR1 MDHEN, CDR2 SYDVKM. V was pared by 8 bases and J by 5 bases, with 18 bases between. This CDR3 region has 14 residues. CDR3 coding DNA: TGTGCCAGCGGGACGGCAATACCCTTTTATGGCTACACCTTC. Amino acids: CASGTAIPFYGYTF.

This sequence joins TRBV5-1 and TRBJ2-3, with 8 bases aligning to TRBD2. CDR3 length: 14 amino acids. The junction had 1 base not matched to a gene; V was cut back by 0 bases and J by 4 bases. Germline V CDR1 and CDR2: SGHRS, YFSETQ. The CDR3 loop is CASSLDGGADTQYF. DNA for the CDR3: TGCGCCAGCAGCTTGGACGGGGGGGCAGATACGCAGTATTTT.

The V and J genes are TRBV11-1 and TRBJ1-5; unclear D gene. This CDR3 contains 14 residues. V shed 2 bases and J shed 2 bases, with 7 bases lying between them. Looked up from germline, CDR1 is SGHAT and CDR2 is FQDESV (reference sequence). The CDR3: CASSLNDGNQPQHF. In DNA form, the CDR3 reads TGTGCCAGCAGCTTAAACGATGGCAATCAGCCCCAGCATTTT.

The count of this clone is one. The rearrangement uses TRBV18 and TRBJ2-3, with D perhaps TRBD1 or TRBD2 (5 bases each). The germline CDR1 and CDR2 sequences are KGHSH and LQKENI. The ends were cut back, 5 bases at V and 1 base at J, with 16 bases in the middle. The CDR3 contains 16 residues. The CDR3, as DNA: TGTGCCAGCTCATCGGGACCGCACTTTGGCACAGATACGCAGTATTTT. Its translation: CASSSGPHFGTDTQYF.

This chain connects TRBV2 to TRBJ2-1, with 8 bases aligning to TRBD2. The germline V gene has CDR1 SNHLY and CDR2 FYNNEI. This CDR3 has 16 residues. After removal of 7 bases from V and 3 bases from J, the junction contained 11 bases not matched to a gene. The CDR3 nucleotides are TGTGCCAGCACCAGGAGGGGACTAGGGAACTACAATGAGCAGTTCTTC. The encoded protein is CASTRRGLGNYNEQFF.

The genes are TRBV11-3 and TRBJ2-3; TRBD2 agrees at 8 bases. This CDR3 comprises 15 residues. CDR1 is SGHNT and CDR2 is YENEEA in the germline V gene. The ends lost 9 bases at V and 0 bases at J; junction bases unmatched: 8. The CDR3 loop is CASAPGGTSTDTQYF. CDR3 bases: TGTGCCAGTGCTCCGGGGGGGACTAGCACAGATACGCAGTATTTT. Complete variable domain (other parts from reference TRBV11-3 and TRBJ2-3): EAGVVQSPRYKIIEKKQPVAFWCNPISGHNTLYWYLQNLGQGPELLIRYENEEAVDDSQLPKDRFSAERLKGVDSTLKIQPAELGDSAVYLCASAPGGTSTDTQYFGPGTRLTVL.

V gene TRBV7-9 combines with J gene TRBJ2-7, with D unclear. Trimming stripped 1 base from V and 3 bases from J, with 10 bases between. The germline CDR1 and CDR2 sequences are SEHNR and FQNEAQ (reference sequence). There are 14 residues in the CDR3. The CDR3: CASSLGLGGYEQYF. The CDR3 DNA follows: TGTGCCAGCAGCTTAGGGCTGGGCGGCTACGAGCAGTACTTC.

The CDR3 DNA is TGTGCCACCAGCAGAGATTTCGTGGGGGTTGAGCAGTACTTC. Amino acid sequence: CATSRDFVGVEQYF. The chain combines TRBV15 with TRBJ2-7, with D perhaps being TRBD1 or TRBD2 (5 bases each). In germline, CDR1 is LNHNV, CDR2 YYDKDF (reference sequence). The CDR3 has 14 amino acids. V lost 0 bases to trimming and J lost 7 bases, with 13 bases between them.

V is TRBV5-6 and J is TRBJ2-7, with D tentatively TRBD1 or TRBD2 (6 bases each). Trimming stripped 5 bases from V and 2 bases from J, with 17 bases between. CDR3 length: 15 residues. From germline, CDR1 is SGHDT and CDR2 YYEEEE. The CDR3 reads CASRPVGGLPYEQYF. For the CDR3, the DNA is TGTGCCAGCAGACCAGTGGGGGGCCTCCCCTACGAGCAGTACTTC.

This chain connects TRBV6-6 to TRBJ2-3; D remains unclear. The length of the CDR3 is 15 residues. Germline V gives CDR1 MNHNY, CDR2 SVGAGI (reference sequence). Trimming pared 0 bases from V and 3 bases from J, leaving 10 bases between. The CDR3 reads CASSYSGVETDTQYF. Here the CDR3 DNA reads TGTGCCAGCAGTTACTCGGGCGTGGAGACAGATACGCAGTATTTT.

With regard to this clone: Other DNA variants within this sample encode the same CDR3. This chain uses TRBV5-4 with TRBJ2-5, with TRBD2 matching 9 bases. CDR1 and CDR2 from the germline V gene are SGHNT and YYREEE (reference sequence). Trimming at V came to 0 bases and at J to 1 base, leaving 1 base not matched to a gene. The CDR3 covers 15 residues. The CDR3, as DNA: TGTGCCAGCAGCTTGGGACTAGCGGCCCAAGAGACCCAGTACTTC. Its protein product is CASSLGLAAQETQYF.

A remark on this clone: A junction end diverges from the germline sequence, so it may reflect a read error. This chain connects TRBV7-7 to TRBJ2-1; 8 bases fit TRBD2. CDR1 and CDR2 (germline): SSHAT, FNYEAQ (reference sequence). The CDR3 has 18 residues. CDR3: CASSLGAGAVSSYNEQFF. The CDR3 bases are TGTGCTAGCAGCTTAGGAGCGGGGGCCGTGAGCTCCTACAATGAGCAGTTCTTC.

This chain links TRBV7-9 with TRBJ2-3, with 9 bases aligning to TRBD2. V shed 11 bases and J 0 bases; nucleotides not matched to a gene: 6. CDR3 size: 14 residues. Germline V gene lookup returns CDR1 SEHNR and CDR2 FQNEAQ (reference sequence). DNA for the CDR3: TGTGCCGGAACCGGGACTAGCAGCACAGATACGCAGTATTTT. This codes for CAGTGTSSTDTQYF. The whole variable domain, remainder taken from reference TRBV7-9 and TRBJ2-3, is DTGVSQNPRHKITKRGQNVTFRCDPISEHNRLYWYRQTLGQGPEFLTYFQNEAQLEKSRLLSDRFSAERPKGSFSTLEIQRTEQGDSAMYLCAGTGTSSTDTQYFGPGTRLTVL.

This clone was recorded once. The chain links TRBV5-1 to TRBJ2-1; 8 bases align to TRBD1. This CDR3 has 18 amino acids. The junction had 8 bases not matched to a gene; V was cut back by 0 bases and J by 0 bases. Germline CDR1 is SGHRS and CDR2 is YFSETQ. CDR3 bases: TGCGCCAGCAGCTTGGGGCAGGGGGCCCAACCCTCCTACAATGAGCAGTTCTTC. The encoded protein is CASSLGQGAQPSYNEQFF. The full variable domain, its missing parts supplied by reference TRBV5-1 and TRBJ2-1, is KAGVTQTPRYLIKTRGQQVTLSCSPISGHRSVSWYQQTPGQGLQFLFEYFSETQRNKGNFPGRFSGRQFSNSRSEMNVSTLELGDSALYLCASSLGQGAQPSYNEQFFGPGTRLTVL.